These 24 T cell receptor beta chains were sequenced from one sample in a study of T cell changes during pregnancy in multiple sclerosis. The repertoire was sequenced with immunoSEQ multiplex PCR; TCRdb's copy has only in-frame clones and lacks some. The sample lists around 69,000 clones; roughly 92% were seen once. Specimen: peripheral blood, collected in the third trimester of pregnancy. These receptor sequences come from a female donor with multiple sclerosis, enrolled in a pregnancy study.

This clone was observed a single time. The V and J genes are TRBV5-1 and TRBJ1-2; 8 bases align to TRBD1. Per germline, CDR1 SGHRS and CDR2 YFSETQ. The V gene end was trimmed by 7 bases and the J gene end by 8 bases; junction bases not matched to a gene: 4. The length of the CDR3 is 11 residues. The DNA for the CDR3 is TGCGCCAGCCGCGGACAGGGCGGCTACACCTTC. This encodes CASRGQGGYTF. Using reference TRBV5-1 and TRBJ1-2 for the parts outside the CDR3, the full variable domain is KAGVTQTPRYLIKTRGQQVTLSCSPISGHRSVSWYQQTPGQGLQFLFEYFSETQRNKGNFPGRFSGRQFSNSRSEMNVSTLELGDSALYLCASRGQGGYTFGSGTRLTVV.

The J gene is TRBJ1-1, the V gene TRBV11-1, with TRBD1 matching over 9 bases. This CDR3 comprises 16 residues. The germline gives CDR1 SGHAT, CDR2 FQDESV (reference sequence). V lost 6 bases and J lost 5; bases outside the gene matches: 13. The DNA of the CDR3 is TGTGCCAGCAGAAGGTACCGGGACAGGGAGAGGACTGAAGCTTTCTTT. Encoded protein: CASRRYRDRERTEAFF.

In DNA, the CDR3 is TGTGCCTGGAGTGTACAGGCTAGCGTAGATACCGGGGAGCTGTTTTTT. Protein: CAWSVQASVDTGELFF. The chain uses TRBV30 and TRBJ2-2; D might be TRBD2 (6 bases). V was cut by 0 bases and J by 5 bases, with 16 bases left in between. Germline CDR1 GTSNPN, CDR2 SVGIG (reference sequence). The CDR3 consists of 16 residues.

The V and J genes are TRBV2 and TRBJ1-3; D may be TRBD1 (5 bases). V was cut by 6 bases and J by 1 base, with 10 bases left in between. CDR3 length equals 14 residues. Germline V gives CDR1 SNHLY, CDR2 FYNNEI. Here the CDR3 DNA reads TGTGCCAGCAGGGCGGGGGGATCTGGAAACACCATATATTTT. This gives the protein CASRAGGSGNTIYF.

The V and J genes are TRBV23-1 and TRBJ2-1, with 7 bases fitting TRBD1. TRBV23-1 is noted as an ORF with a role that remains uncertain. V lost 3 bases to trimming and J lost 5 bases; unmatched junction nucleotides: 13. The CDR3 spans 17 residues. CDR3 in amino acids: CASSHLGTERMDNEQFF. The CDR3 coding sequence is TGCGCCAGCAGTCACTTGGGGACAGAGCGGATGGACAATGAGCAGTTCTTC.

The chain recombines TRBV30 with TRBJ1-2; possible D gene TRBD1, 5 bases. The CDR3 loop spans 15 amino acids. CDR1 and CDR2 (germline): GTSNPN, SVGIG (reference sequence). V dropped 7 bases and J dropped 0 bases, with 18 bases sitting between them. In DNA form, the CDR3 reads TGTGCCTCGTGGGCTCGCGGGGGATCTAACTATGGCTACACCTTC. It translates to CASWARGGSNYGYTF.

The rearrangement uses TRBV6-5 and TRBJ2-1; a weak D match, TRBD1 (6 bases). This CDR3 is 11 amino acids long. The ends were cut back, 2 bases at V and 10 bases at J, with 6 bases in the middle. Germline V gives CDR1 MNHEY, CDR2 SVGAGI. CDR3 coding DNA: TGTGCCAGCAGTTACGGGACAGAGCAGTTCTTC. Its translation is CASSYGTEQFF.

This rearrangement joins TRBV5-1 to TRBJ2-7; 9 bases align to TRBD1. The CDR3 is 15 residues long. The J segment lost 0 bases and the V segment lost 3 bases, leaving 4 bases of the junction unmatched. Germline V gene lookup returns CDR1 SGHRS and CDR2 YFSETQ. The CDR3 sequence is CASSSQTGGSYEQYF. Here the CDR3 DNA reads TGCGCCAGCAGCTCACAGACAGGGGGCTCCTACGAGCAGTACTTC. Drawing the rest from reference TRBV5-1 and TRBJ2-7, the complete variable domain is KAGVTQTPRYLIKTRGQQVTLSCSPISGHRSVSWYQQTPGQGLQFLFEYFSETQRNKGNFPGRFSGRQFSNSRSEMNVSTLELGDSALYLCASSSQTGGSYEQYFGPGTRLTVT.

CDR3 bases: TGTGCCATCAGTCTTGGGGGGGGCACGTCGACTAATGAAAAACTGTTTTTT. Residues: CAISLGGGTSTNEKLFF. V and J are TRBV10-3 and TRBJ1-4; perhaps TRBD1 as D (6 bases). Per germline, CDR1 ENHRY and CDR2 SYGVKD. This CDR3 has 17 residues. The germline V and J ends were trimmed by 5 bases and 2 bases, with 18 bases remaining between them.

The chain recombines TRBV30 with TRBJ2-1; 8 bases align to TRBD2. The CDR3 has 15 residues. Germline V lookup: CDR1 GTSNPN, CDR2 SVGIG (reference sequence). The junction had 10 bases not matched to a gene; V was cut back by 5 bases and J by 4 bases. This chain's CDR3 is CAWVRTGTRYNEQFF. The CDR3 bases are TGTGCCTGGGTTCGGACCGGGACTAGGTACAATGAGCAGTTCTTC. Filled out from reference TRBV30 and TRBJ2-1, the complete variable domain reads SQTIHQWPATLVQPVGSPLSLECTVEGTSNPNLYWYRQAAGRGLQLLFYSVGIGQISSEVPQNLSASRPQDRQFILSSKKLLLSDSGFYLCAWVRTGTRYNEQFFGPGTRLTVL.

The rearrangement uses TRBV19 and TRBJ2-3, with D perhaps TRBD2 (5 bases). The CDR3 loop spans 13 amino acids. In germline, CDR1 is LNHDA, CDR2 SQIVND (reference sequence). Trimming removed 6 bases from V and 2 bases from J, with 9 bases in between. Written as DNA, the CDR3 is TGTGCCAGTAGGATGGAGGACACAGATACGCAGTATTTT. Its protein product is CASRMEDTDTQYF.

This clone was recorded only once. The CDR3 region has the DNA TGCGCCAGCAGCCAAGATGCAGGTAGCGGCGAGCAGTACTTC. It yields the protein CASSQDAGSGEQYF. J is TRBJ2-7 and V is TRBV4-1; D may be TRBD2 (6 bases). There are 14 residues in the CDR3. V lost 0 bases to trimming and J lost 6 bases, with 12 bases between them. CDR1 MGHRA and CDR2 YSYEKL come from the germline V gene.

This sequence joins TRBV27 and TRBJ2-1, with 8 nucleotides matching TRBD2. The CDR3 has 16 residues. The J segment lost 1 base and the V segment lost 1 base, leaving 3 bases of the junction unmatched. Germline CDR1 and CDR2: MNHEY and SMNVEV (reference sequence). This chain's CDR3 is CASSLFGRASYNEQFF. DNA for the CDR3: TGTGCCAGCAGTTTATTCGGGAGGGCTTCCTACAATGAGCAGTTCTTC.

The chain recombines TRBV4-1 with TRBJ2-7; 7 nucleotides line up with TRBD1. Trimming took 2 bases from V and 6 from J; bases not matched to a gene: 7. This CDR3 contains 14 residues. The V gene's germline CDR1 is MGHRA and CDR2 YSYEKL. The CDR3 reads CASSQTGQTREQYF. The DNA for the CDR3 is TGCGCCAGCAGCCAAACGGGACAGACTCGCGAGCAGTACTTC.

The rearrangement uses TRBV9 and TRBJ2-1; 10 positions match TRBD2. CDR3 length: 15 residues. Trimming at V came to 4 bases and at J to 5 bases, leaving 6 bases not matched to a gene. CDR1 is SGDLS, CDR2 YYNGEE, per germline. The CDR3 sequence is CASSFSSGSNNEQFF. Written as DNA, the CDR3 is TGTGCCAGCAGCTTTTCTAGCGGGAGCAACAATGAGCAGTTCTTC. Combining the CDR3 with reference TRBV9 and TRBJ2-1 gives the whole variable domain DSGVTQTPKHLITATGQRVTLRCSPRSGDLSVYWYQQSLDQGLQFLIQYYNGEERAKGNILERFSAQQFPDLHSELNLSSLELGDSALYFCASSFSSGSNNEQFFGPGTRLTVL.

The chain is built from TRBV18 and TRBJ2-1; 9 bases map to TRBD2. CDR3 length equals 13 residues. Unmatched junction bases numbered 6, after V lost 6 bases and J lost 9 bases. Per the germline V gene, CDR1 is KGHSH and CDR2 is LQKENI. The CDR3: CASSERLAVEQFF. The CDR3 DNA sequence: TGTGCCAGCTCGGAAAGACTAGCGGTTGAGCAGTTCTTC.

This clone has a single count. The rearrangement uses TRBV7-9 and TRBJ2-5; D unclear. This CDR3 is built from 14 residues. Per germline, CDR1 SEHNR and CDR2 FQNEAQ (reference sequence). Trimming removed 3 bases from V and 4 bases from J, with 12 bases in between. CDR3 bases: TGTGCCAGCAGCTTTATAGAAGCAGGAGAGACCCAGTACTTC. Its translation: CASSFIEAGETQYF.

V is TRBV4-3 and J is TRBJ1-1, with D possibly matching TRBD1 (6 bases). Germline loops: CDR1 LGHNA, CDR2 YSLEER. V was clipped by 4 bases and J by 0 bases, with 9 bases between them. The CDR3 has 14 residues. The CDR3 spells CASSPGAVNTEAFF. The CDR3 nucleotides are TGCGCCAGCAGCCCAGGGGCGGTGAACACTGAAGCTTTCTTT.

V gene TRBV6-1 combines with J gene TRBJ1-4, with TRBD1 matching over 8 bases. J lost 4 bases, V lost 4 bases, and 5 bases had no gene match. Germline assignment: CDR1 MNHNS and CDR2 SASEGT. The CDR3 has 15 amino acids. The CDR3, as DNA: TGTGCCAGCAGTGGATCGGACAGGGATAATGAAAAACTGTTTTTT. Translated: CASSGSDRDNEKLFF.

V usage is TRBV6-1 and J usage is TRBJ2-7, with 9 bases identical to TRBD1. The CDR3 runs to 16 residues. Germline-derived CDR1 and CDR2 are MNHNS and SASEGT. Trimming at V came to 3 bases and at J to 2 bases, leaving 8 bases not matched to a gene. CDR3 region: CASSEVAGQGPYEQYF. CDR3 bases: TGTGCCAGCAGTGAGGTCGCGGGACAGGGTCCCTACGAGCAGTACTTC.

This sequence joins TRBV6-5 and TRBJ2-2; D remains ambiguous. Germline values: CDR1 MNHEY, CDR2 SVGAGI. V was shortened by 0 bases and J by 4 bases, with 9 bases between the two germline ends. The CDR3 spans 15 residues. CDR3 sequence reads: CASSYSGGTTGELFF. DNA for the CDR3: TGTGCCAGCAGTTACTCTGGCGGAACCACCGGGGAGCTGTTTTTT.

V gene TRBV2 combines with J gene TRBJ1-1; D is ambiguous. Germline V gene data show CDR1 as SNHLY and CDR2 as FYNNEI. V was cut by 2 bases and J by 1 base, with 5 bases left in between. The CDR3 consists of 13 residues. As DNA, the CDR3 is TGTGCCAGCAGTGAATTCAGGAACACTGAAGCTTTCTTT. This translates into CASSEFRNTEAFF. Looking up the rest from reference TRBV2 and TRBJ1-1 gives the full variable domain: EPEVTQTPSHQVTQMGQEVILRCVPISNHLYFYWYRQILGQKVEFLVSFYNNEISEKSEIFDDQFSVERPDGSNFTLKIRSTKLEDSAMYFCASSEFRNTEAFFGQGTRLTVV.

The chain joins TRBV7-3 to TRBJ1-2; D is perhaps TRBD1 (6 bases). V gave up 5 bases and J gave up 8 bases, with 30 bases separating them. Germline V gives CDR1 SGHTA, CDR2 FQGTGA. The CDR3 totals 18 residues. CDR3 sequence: CASSPRGGRGARLEGYTF. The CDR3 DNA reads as TGTGCCAGCAGCCCCCGCGGGGGTCGGGGGGCGCGGTTAGAGGGCTACACCTTC.

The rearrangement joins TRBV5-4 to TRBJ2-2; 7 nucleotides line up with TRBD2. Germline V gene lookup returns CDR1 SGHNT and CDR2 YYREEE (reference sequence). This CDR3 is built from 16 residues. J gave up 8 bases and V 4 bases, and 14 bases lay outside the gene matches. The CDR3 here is CASSAPGVGGRGELFF. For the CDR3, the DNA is TGTGCCAGCAGCGCCCCCGGGGTGGGCGGGAGAGGGGAGCTGTTTTTT.